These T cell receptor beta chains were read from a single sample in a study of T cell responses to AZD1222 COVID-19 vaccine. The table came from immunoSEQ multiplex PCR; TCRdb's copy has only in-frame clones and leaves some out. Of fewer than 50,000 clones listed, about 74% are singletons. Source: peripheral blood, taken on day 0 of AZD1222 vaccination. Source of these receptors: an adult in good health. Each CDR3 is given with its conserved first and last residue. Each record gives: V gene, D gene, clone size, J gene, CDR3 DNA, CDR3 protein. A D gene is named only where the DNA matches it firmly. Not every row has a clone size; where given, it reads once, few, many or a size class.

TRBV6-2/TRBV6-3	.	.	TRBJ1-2	TGTGCCAGCAGTTCCAGGGCCCACTATGGCTACACCTTC	CASSSRAHYGYTF
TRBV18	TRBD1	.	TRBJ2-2	TGTGCCAGCTCGGCGACAGGGGTGTCGGACACCGGGGAGCTGTTTTTT	CASSATGVSDTGELFF
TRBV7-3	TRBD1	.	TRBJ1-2	TGTGCCAGCAGCCCTGGGGACAGGACAAAAGACGGCTACACCTTC	CASSPGDRTKDGYTF
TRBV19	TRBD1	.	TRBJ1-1	TGTGCCAGTATGGACAGGGACACTGAAGCTTTCTTT	CASMDRDTEAFF
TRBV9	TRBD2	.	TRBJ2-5	TGTGCCAGCACCAAGCGGGGGTCACAAGAGACCCAGTACTTC	CASTKRGSQETQYF
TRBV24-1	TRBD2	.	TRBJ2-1	TGTGCCACCAGTGATCCGTTGGCGGGAGGGGGCAATGAGCAGTTCTTC	CATSDPLAGGGNEQFF
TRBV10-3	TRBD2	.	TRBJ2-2	TGTGCCATCAGTGTAAGGGGAGGGGACACCGGGGAGCTGTTTTTT	CAISVRGGDTGELFF
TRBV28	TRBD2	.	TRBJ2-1	TGTGCCAGCAGTTCCCTCTTAGCGGGGGGTTACAATGAGCAGTTCTTC	CASSSLLAGGYNEQFF
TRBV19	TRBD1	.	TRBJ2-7	TGTGCCAGTAGTATACATACCGGGACAGGGGCCTACGAGCAGTACTTC	CASSIHTGTGAYEQYF
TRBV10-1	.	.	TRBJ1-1	TGCGCCAGCAGTACTACAAGGAACACTGAAGCTTTCTTT	CASSTTRNTEAFF
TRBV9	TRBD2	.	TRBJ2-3	TGTGCCAGCAGCGTAGGGGTAGCGGGAGATGATACGCAGTATTTT	CASSVGVAGDDTQYF
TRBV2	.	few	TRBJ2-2	TGTGCCAGCAGGTTATACGACACCGGGGAGCTGTTTTTT	CASRLYDTGELFF
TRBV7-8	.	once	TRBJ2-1	TGTGCCAGCAGCACCCGGGGCAGGGACAATGAGCAGTTCTTC	CASSTRGRDNEQFF
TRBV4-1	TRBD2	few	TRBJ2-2	TGCGCCAGCAGCAGGGGAGCGGGGGCGCGCACCGGGGAGCTGTTTTTT	CASSRGAGARTGELFF
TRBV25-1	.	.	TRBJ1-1	TGTGCCAGCAGTGAATATAGGGGGGAGAACACTGAAGCTTTCTTT	CASSEYRGENTEAFF
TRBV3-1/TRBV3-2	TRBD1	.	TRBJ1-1	TGTGCCAGCAACCAAAGGACAGGGCGGGTCACTGAAGCTTTCTTT	CASNQRTGRVTEAFF
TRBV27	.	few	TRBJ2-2	TGTGCCAGCAGAGAAAGTAGCCTGGTCACCGGGGAGCTGTTTTTT	CASRESSLVTGELFF
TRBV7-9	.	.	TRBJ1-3	TGTGCCAGCAGCCCGAGTGGAAACACCATATATTTT	CASSPSGNTIYF
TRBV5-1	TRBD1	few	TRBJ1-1	TGCGCCAGCAGCTTGACGGACAGGATGAACACTGAAGCTTTCTTT	CASSLTDRMNTEAFF
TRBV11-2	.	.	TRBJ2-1	TGTGCCAGCAGCTGGGCCAGTCAGAAAGGGGTTGAGCAGTTCTTC	CASSWASQKGVEQFF
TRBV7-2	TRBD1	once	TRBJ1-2	TGTGCCAGCAGCGAGCAGGACAGGAGTGGCTACACCTTC	CASSEQDRSGYTF
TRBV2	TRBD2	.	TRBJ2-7	TGTGCCAGCAGGCGCGGACTAGCGGGAGGGACCTACGAGCAGTACTTC	CASRRGLAGGTYEQYF
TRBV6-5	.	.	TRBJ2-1	TGTGCCAGCAGTTTTGACAGGTTTGGTTACACCAATGAGCAGTTCTTC	CASSFDRFGYTNEQFF
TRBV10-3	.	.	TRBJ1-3	TGTGCCATCAGGGCGGAGGGATCGTCCGGAAACACCATATATTTT	CAIRAEGSSGNTIYF
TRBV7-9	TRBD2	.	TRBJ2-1	TGTGCCATTACTAGCGGGGGGTACAATGAGCAGTTCTTC	CAITSGGYNEQFF
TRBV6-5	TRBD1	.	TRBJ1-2	TGTGCCAGCAGTACCCGGGACAGGGGTGACTATGGCTACACCTTC	CASSTRDRGDYGYTF
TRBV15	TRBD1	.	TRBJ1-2	TGTGCCACCAGCAGAGATCTTGCAGGGGGCTATGGCTACACCTTC	CATSRDLAGGYGYTF
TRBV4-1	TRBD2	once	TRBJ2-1	TGCGCCAGCAGCCAAGAAGGGAGCGGGAGAGGCGAGCAGTTCTTC	CASSQEGSGRGEQFF
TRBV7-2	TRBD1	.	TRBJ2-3	TGTGCCAGCAGCTTGGGACAGAATACGCAGTATTTT	CASSLGQNTQYF
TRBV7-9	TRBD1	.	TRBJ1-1	TGTGCCAGCAGCTTTCCGGGACAGGGGGCCACTGAAGCTTTCTTT	CASSFPGQGATEAFF
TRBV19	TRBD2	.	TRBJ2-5	TGTGCCAGTAGTATAGATGGGGCGCTAGCGGGGGTAGAGACCCAGTACTTC	CASSIDGALAGVETQYF
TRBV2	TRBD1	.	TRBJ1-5	TGTGCCAGCAGCCCCCAGGGGGTACAGCCCCAGCATTTT	CASSPQGVQPQHF
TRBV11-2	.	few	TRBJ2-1	TGTGCCAGCAGCTTAGTGGAGAATGAGCAGTTCTTC	CASSLVENEQFF
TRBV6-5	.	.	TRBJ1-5	TGTGCCAGCAGTCCCCGACAGAATCAGCCCCAGCATTTT	CASSPRQNQPQHF
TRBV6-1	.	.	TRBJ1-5	TGTGCCAGCAGTGACACCTGGGGCGGGGATAGCAATCAGCCCCAGCATTTT	CASSDTWGGDSNQPQHF
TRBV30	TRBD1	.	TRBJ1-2	TGTGCCTGGAGTAAGACCGGGACAGGGTTATCATATGGCTACACCTTC	CAWSKTGTGLSYGYTF
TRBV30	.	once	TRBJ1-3	TGTGCCTGGGGACGAAAGGGGACTGGAAACACCATATATTTT	CAWGRKGTGNTIYF
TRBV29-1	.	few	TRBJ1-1	TGCAGCGTTGGGCCGGGACATAGAACTGAAGCTTTCTTT	CSVGPGHRTEAFF
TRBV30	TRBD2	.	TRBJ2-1	TGTGCCTGGTCGGGAGGGTACAATGAGCAGTTCTTC	CAWSGGYNEQFF
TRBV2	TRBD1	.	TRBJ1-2	TGTGCCAGCTCCGGACAGGACAAGGGTGGCTACACCTTC	CASSGQDKGGYTF
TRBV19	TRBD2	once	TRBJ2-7	TGTGCCAGTAGGACTAGCGGGAGGGCCTACGAGCAGTACTTC	CASRTSGRAYEQYF
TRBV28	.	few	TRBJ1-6	TGTGCCAGCAGTCCACAGGGCCAGTCACCCCTCCACTTT	CASSPQGQSPLHF
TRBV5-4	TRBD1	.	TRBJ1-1	TGTGCCAGCAGCTTCGCCAGGGGGATGAACACTGAAGCTTTCTTT	CASSFARGMNTEAFF